This T cell receptor beta chain was recovered during a study of OX40 agonist ivuxolimab in advanced cancers. The study, taken as a whole, reports: CD4+ and CD8+ blood T cells expanded clonally by week 6 at 0.1 to 3.0 mg/kg. Expanded clones belonging to CD8+ T cells outnumbered, on average, those of CD4+. Some of the nonresponding patients also showed low levels of normalized T-cell clonal expansion.

No patient had autoimmune disease or received systemic immunosuppression. Trimming stripped 5 bases from V and 5 bases from J, with 12 bases between. This CDR3 comprises 13 residues. Germline V CDR1 and CDR2: SEHNR, FQNEAQ (reference sequence). Worth noting for this clone: Its antigen is as yet unknown.

TCRdb's table, derived via immunoSEQ multiplex PCR, lists solely in-frame clones and lacks some. This sample has about 86,000 clones, with 70% to 90% found just once. The J gene is TRBJ2-5, the V gene TRBV7-9, with no clear D. The receptor was derived from an adult with an advanced solid tumor such as melanoma, head and neck, liver or kidney cancer. The material was CD4+ or CD8+ T cells sorted from blood, obtained in a trial of the OX40 agonist ivuxolimab. The CDR3 region is CASSPGQVETQYF. CDR3 DNA: TGTGCCAGCAGCCCCGGTCAGGTCGAGACCCAGTACTTC.